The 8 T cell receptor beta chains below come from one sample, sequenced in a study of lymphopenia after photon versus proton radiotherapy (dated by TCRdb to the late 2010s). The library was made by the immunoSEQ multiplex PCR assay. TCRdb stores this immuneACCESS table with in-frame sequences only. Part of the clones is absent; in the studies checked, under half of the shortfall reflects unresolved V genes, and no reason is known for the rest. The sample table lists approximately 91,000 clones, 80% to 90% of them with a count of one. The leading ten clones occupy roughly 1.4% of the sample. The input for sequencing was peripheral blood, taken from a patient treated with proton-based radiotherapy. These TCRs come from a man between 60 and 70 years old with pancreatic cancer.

The CDR3 coding sequence is TGTGCCTGGAGTGTAGGGGGGCGACAGGACAGGGAGACCCAGTACTTC. It is translated as CAWSVGGRQDRETQYF. V and J are TRBV30 and TRBJ2-5, with D perhaps TRBD1 (7 bases). The CDR3 spans 16 residues. Germline lookup yields CDR1 GTSNPN and CDR2 SVGIG (reference sequence). Trimming removed 0 bases at V and 5 bases at J, with 19 bases between. The full variable domain, in which reference TRBV30 and TRBJ2-5 provide the parts outside the CDR3, is SQTIHQWPATLVQPVGSPLSLECTVEGTSNPNLYWYRQAAGRGLQLLFYSVGIGQISSEVPQNLSASRPQDRQFILSSKKLLLSDSGFYLCAWSVGGRQDRETQYFGPGTRLLVL.

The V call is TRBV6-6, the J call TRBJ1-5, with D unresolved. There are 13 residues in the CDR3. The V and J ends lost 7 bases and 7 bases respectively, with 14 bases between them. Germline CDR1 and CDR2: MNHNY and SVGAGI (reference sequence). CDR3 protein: CASTAVGYQPQHF. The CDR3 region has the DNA TGTGCCAGCACCGCTGTGGGGTACCAGCCCCAGCATTTT.

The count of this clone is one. The CDR3 region has the DNA TGTGCCAGCTCACCATATTCTACAGGGGGAAGCGGCTACACCTTC. This gives the protein CASSPYSTGGSGYTF. The J gene is TRBJ1-2, the V gene TRBV18; TRBD1 agrees at 8 bases. Trimming removed 2 bases from V and 8 bases from J; junction bases left unmatched: 10. In germline, CDR1 is KGHSH, CDR2 LQKENI. The CDR3 loop spans 15 amino acids.

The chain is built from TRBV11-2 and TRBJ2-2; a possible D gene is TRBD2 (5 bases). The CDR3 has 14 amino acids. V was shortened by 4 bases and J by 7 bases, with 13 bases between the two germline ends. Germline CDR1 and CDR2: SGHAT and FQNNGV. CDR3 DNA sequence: TGTGCCAGCAGCTCCCTACTAGGGTTCGGGGAGCTGTTTTTT. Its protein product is CASSSLLGFGELFF.

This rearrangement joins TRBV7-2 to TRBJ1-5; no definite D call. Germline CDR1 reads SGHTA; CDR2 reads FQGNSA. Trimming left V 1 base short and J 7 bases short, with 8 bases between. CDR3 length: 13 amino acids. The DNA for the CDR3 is TGTGCCAGCAGCTTAGAGCCGTACCAGCCCCAGCATTTT. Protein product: CASSLEPYQPQHF.

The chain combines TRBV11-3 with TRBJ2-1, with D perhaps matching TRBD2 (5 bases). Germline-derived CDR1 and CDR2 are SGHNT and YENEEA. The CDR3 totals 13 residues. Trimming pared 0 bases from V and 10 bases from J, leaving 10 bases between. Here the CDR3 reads CASSLDLEAEQFF. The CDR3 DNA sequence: TGTGCCAGCAGCTTAGATCTGGAGGCCGAGCAGTTCTTC. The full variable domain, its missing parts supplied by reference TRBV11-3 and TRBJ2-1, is EAGVVQSPRYKIIEKKQPVAFWCNPISGHNTLYWYLQNLGQGPELLIRYENEEAVDDSQLPKDRFSAERLKGVDSTLKIQPAELGDSAVYLCASSLDLEAEQFFGPGTRLTVL.

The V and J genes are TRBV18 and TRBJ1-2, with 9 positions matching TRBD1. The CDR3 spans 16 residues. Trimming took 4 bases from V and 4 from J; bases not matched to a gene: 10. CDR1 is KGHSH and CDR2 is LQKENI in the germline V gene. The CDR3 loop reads CASSRDGTGRTYGYTF. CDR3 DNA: TGTGCCAGCTCACGAGACGGGACAGGGCGGACCTATGGCTACACCTTC.

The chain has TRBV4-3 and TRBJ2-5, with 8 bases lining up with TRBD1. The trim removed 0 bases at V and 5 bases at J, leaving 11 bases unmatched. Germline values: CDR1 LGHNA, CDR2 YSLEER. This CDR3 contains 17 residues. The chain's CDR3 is CASSQDARGPSGETQYF. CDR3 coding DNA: TGCGCCAGCAGCCAAGACGCCAGGGGGCCCTCTGGGGAGACCCAGTACTTC.